The rows below give T cell receptor beta chains drawn from one sample of a study of radiation and T cells in renal cell carcinoma. The repertoire was sequenced with immunoSEQ multiplex PCR; TCRdb's copy has only in-frame clones and lacks some. The sample carries 15,000 to 18,000 clones, approximately 50% recorded once. Sequencing used tumor tissue, obtained from a patient whose treatment was nephrectomy without radiotherapy. All receptors come from a man aged 45 to 65 with renal cell carcinoma. CDR3s include the opening cysteine and the closing phenylalanine or tryptophan. A D gene is named only where the DNA matches it firmly. Clone size is not always given. Where it is, it says once, few, many or a class for expanded clones.

clone size,D gene,V gene,J gene,CDR3 DNA,CDR3 protein
once,.,TRBV7-2,TRBJ1-2,TGTGCCAGCAGCCTGGTGACCAGCTATGGCTACACCTTC,CASSLVTSYGYTF
.,.,TRBV11-2,TRBJ1-1,TGTGCCAGCAGCTTGATTAGGGGGAAAAACACTGAAGCTTTCTTT,CASSLIRGKNTEAFF
.,.,TRBV4-2,TRBJ2-7,TGTGCCAGCAGCCAAGGGGTCAGGGGCTTCTCCTACGAGCAGTACTTC,CASSQGVRGFSYEQYF
.,TRBD1,TRBV6-4,TRBJ2-3,TGTGCCAGCAGTGACTCGACAGGGGGCGCAGATACGCAGTATTTT,CASSDSTGGADTQYF
.,TRBD1,TRBV27,TRBJ1-6,TGTGCCAGCAGTTTAGATTCGTGGACAGGAGGATATAATTCACCCCTCCACTTT,CASSLDSWTGGYNSPLHF
.,.,TRBV5-8,TRBJ2-7,TGTGCCAGCAGCTTGGCCCTAACAGGGTCCTCCTACGAGCAGTACTTC,CASSLALTGSSYEQYF
.,.,TRBV2,TRBJ2-6,TGTGCCAGCAGCCTTTACCAAGCCAACGTCCTGACTTTC,CASSLYQANVLTF
.,.,TRBV5-4,TRBJ2-1,TGTGCCAGCAGCCCAATAGGACAGGGACTAGACAATGAGCAGTTCTTC,CASSPIGQGLDNEQFF
medium-sized,.,TRBV13,TRBJ1-2,TGTGCCAGCAGCCCACTGAACGACTATGGCTACACCTTC,CASSPLNDYGYTF
.,TRBD2,TRBV7-6,TRBJ2-2,TGTGCCAGCAGCCCCAACCCCTCTAGCGGCGCGAACACCGGGGAGCTGTTTTTT,CASSPNPSSGANTGELFF
.,TRBD1,TRBV10-3,TRBJ2-5,TGTGCCATCAGTCCCCGGGACAGGGGCGTCCTAGTAGAGACCCAGTACTTC,CAISPRDRGVLVETQYF
.,TRBD2,TRBV13,TRBJ2-2,TGTGCCAGCAGCCGCGGGACTAGCGGTACGAACACCGGGGAGCTGTTTTTT,CASSRGTSGTNTGELFF
.,TRBD2,TRBV10-3,TRBJ2-7,TGTGCCATCAGTGAGCCGAGCGGGAGTTCTTCCTACGAGCAGTACTTC,CAISEPSGSSSYEQYF
.,.,TRBV5-1,TRBJ1-4,TGCGCCAGCAGCTTGAGAAGGGGAGTGGAGGAAAAACTGTTTTTT,CASSLRRGVEEKLFF
.,TRBD1,TRBV5-1,TRBJ1-3,TGCGCCAGCAGCTTGGGGACAGGGAGGAACACCATATATTTT,CASSLGTGRNTIYF
.,TRBD1,TRBV28,TRBJ1-5,TGTGCCAGCAGCCCAAGACAGGGCGGTCAGCCCCAGCATTTT,CASSPRQGGQPQHF